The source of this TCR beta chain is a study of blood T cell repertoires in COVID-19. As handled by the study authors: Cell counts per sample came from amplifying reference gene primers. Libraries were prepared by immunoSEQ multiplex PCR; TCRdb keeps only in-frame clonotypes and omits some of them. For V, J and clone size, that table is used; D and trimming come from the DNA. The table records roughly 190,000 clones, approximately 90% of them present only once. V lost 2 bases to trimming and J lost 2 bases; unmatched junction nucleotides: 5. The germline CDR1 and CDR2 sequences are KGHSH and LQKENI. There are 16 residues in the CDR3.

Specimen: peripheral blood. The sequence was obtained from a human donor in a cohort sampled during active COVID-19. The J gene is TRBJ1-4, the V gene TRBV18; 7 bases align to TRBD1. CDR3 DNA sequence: TGTGCCAGCTCACCATCTTCGACAGGGACTAATGAAAAACTGTTTTTT. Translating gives CASSPSSTGTNEKLFF. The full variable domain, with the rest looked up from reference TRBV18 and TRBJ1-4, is NAGVMQNPRHLVRRRGQEARLRCSPMKGHSHVYWYRQLPEEGLKFMVYLQKENIIDESGMPKERFSAEFPKEGPSILRIQQVVRGDSAAYFCASSPSSTGTNEKLFFGSGTQLSVL.